Below, 10 T cell receptor beta chains from the same sample are listed, as sequenced in a study of PD-1 blockade in classical Hodgkin lymphoma. Here immunoSEQ multiplex PCR was the method, and the copy in TCRdb shows in-frame clones only, minus some. The data contain fewer than 35,000 clones, about 93% of them singletons. Time point specified: cycle 4 day 1 (C4D1), after six to seven weeks of nivolumab. Patients all relapsed after autologous stem cell transplantation, and there was variation in brentuximab vedotin exposure. Negative magnetic selection isolated CD4+ T cells from thawed PBMCs. Sequencing was performed on CD4+ T cells from blood, taken before the fourth cycle of nivolumab. The receptors originated from a human donor with classical Hodgkin lymphoma.

On this clone: The junction departs from the called germline gene at one end, perhaps through a read error. The chain couples TRBV7-7 to TRBJ2-2; D unresolved. Germline CDR1 and CDR2: SSHAT and FNYEAQ (reference sequence). This CDR3 has 13 amino acids. The CDR3 nucleotides are TGTGCTAGCAGCCATAGAGGCGGCGGGGAGCTGTTTTTT. Encoded protein: CASSHRGGGELFF.

The chain carries TRBV6-4 and TRBJ2-6; D is ambiguous. There are 13 residues in the CDR3. The germline gives CDR1 MRHNA, CDR2 SNTAGT. Trimming pared 6 bases from V and 0 bases from J, leaving 3 bases between. This CDR3 is CASRHSGANVLTF. In DNA form, the CDR3 reads TGTGCCAGCAGACACTCTGGGGCCAACGTCCTGACTTTC.

This chain links TRBV19 with TRBJ2-1; TRBD2 might be the D (5 bases). V lost 1 base and J lost 0, with 10 bases in between. From germline, CDR1 is LNHDA and CDR2 SQIVND (reference sequence). The CDR3 is 16 residues long. CDR3 in DNA: TGTGCCAGTAGTATAGCCCCCGGGATCTCCTACAATGAGCAGTTCTTC. It codes for CASSIAPGISYNEQFF.

The J gene is TRBJ2-5, the V gene TRBV10-3; 7 bases line up with TRBD2. CDR3 length equals 13 residues. CDR1 is ENHRY, CDR2 SYGVKD, per germline. With V trimmed by 7 bases and J by 5 bases, 7 bases remained unmatched. Here the CDR3 DNA reads TGTGCCATCACGCGGGAGAGGGAGGAGACCCAGTACTTC. It yields the protein CAITREREETQYF.

This clone occurred once. The CDR3 DNA is TGTGCCAGCAGTTTTTACGGACTAGCGGGGAGTGCCTACGAGCAGTACTTC. Protein: CASSFYGLAGSAYEQYF. The genes are TRBV27 and TRBJ2-7; TRBD2 matches at 12 bases. The trim removed 3 bases at V and 2 bases at J, leaving 8 bases unmatched. Looked up from germline, CDR1 is MNHEY and CDR2 is SMNVEV (reference sequence). The CDR3 length is 17 residues.

The chain has TRBV10-3 and TRBJ1-4; TRBD1 agrees at 8 bases. Per germline, CDR1 ENHRY and CDR2 SYGVKD. The CDR3 spans 14 residues. The V gene end was trimmed by 7 bases and the J gene end by 4 bases; junction bases not matched to a gene: 5. CDR3 in amino acids: CAINPGGLNEKLFF. In DNA, the CDR3 is TGTGCCATCAATCCAGGGGGCCTTAATGAAAAACTGTTTTTT.

V gene TRBV4-1 combines with J gene TRBJ2-5; TRBD1 is a possible D gene (6 bases). Germline loops: CDR1 MGHRA, CDR2 YSYEKL. The CDR3 length is 15 residues. Trimming left V 0 bases short and J 4 bases short, with 12 bases between. CDR3 protein: CASSQDENRVETQYF. For the CDR3, the DNA is TGCGCCAGCAGCCAAGATGAAAACAGGGTAGAGACCCAGTACTTC.

The J gene is TRBJ2-5, the V gene TRBV30; possible D gene TRBD2, 6 bases. CDR3 length: 13 residues. Germline CDR1 and CDR2: GTSNPN and SVGIG (reference sequence). V was cut by 4 bases and J by 6 bases, with 15 bases left in between. The CDR3 protein is CAWTPAGRQTQYF. CDR3 sequence (DNA): TGTGCCTGGACTCCAGCAGGGAGGCAGACCCAGTACTTC.

V is TRBV5-1 and J is TRBJ2-7, with TRBD1 as a possible D gene (5 bases). Germline loops: CDR1 SGHRS, CDR2 YFSETQ. This CDR3 comprises 14 residues. The V end lost 0 bases, the J end lost 2 bases, and 9 bases lay between the germline ends. CDR3 loop: CASSLAGAPYEQYF. CDR3 DNA: TGCGCCAGCAGCTTGGCTGGGGCCCCCTACGAGCAGTACTTC.

This sequence joins TRBV19 and TRBJ1-5, with 7 bases fitting TRBD1. V shed 4 bases, J shed 2 bases, and the junction held 5 bases outside the gene matches. Germline V gene lookup returns CDR1 LNHDA and CDR2 SQIVND (reference sequence). The length of the CDR3 is 15 residues. The DNA for the CDR3 is TGTGCCAGTAGTAAATACAGGGGTGGCAATCAGCCCCAGCATTTT. This encodes CASSKYRGGNQPQHF.